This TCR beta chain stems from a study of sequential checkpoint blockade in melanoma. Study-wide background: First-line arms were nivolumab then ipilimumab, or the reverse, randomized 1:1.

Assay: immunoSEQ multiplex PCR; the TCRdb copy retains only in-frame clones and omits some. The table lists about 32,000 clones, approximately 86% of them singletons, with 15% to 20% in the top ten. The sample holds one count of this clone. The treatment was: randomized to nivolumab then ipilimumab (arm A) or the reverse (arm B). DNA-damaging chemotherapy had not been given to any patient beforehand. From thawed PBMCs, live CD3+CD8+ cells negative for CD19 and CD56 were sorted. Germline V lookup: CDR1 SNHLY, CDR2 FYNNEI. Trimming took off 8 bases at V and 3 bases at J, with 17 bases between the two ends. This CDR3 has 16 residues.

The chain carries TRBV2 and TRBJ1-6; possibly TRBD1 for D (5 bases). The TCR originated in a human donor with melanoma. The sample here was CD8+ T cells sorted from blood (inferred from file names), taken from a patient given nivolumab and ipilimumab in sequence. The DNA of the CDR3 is TGTGCCAGCCTTACCTTTAAGGACAACTATAATTCACCCCTCCACTTT. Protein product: CASLTFKDNYNSPLHF.